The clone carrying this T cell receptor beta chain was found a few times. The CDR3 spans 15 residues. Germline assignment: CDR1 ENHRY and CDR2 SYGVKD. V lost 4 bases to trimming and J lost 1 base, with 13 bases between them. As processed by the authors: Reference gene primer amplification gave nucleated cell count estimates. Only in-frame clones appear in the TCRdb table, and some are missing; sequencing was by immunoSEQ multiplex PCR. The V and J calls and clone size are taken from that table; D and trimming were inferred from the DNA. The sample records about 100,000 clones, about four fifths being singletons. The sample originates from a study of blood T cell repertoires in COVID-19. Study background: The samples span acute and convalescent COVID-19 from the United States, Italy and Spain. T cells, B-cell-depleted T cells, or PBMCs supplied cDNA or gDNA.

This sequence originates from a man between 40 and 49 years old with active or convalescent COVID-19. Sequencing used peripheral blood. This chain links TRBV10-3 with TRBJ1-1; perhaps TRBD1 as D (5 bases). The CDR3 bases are TGTGCCATCAGTGCGATCAGACAGACGAACACTGAAGCTTTCTTT. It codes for CAISAIRQTNTEAFF.